This T cell receptor (beta chain) was retrieved from a study of blood T cell repertoires in COVID-19. The length of the CDR3 is 15 residues. Germline assignment: CDR1 ENHRY and CDR2 SYGVKD. J lost 4 bases, V lost 4 bases, and 6 bases had no gene match. Generated by immunoSEQ multiplex PCR, the TCRdb table keeps only in-frame clones and is missing some. Of a few hundred thousand clones in the sample, around 86% were seen once. Two consecutive negative NP/OP PCR tests, clearance, or resolved symptoms defined Cohort 3 recovery. This clonotype originated in a young woman who had recovered from COVID-19. What was sequenced was PBMCs or T cells enriched from blood (not recorded which). The chain links TRBV10-3 to TRBJ1-2, with 10 positions matching TRBD1. DNA of the CDR3: TGTGCCATCAGTGCCCCGGACAGGGGGATCTATGGCTACACCTTC. It codes for CAISAPDRGIYGYTF.